This paragraph covers one T cell receptor beta chain sequence. This specimen belongs to a study of blood T cell repertoires in COVID-19. Study information: Nucleic acid was either cDNA or gDNA, and it came from T cells, B-cell-depleted T cells, or PBMCs.

The assay was immunoSEQ multiplex PCR, and TCRdb's table has in-frame clones only and misses some. The repertoire holds about 120,000 clones, with roughly nine tenths as singletons. V was shortened by 0 bases and J by 2 bases, with 9 bases between the two germline ends. The germline gives CDR1 SEHNR, CDR2 FQNEAQ (reference sequence). CDR3 length: 15 amino acids. V gene TRBV7-9 combines with J gene TRBJ2-3; no firm D call. Sequenced sample: peripheral blood. This sequence was found in a human donor with active COVID-19. The donor label of this sample is uncertain. CDR3 sequence reads: CASSLAALPTDTQYF. The CDR3 DNA reads as TGTGCCAGCAGCTTAGCGGCCCTTCCCACAGATACGCAGTATTTT.